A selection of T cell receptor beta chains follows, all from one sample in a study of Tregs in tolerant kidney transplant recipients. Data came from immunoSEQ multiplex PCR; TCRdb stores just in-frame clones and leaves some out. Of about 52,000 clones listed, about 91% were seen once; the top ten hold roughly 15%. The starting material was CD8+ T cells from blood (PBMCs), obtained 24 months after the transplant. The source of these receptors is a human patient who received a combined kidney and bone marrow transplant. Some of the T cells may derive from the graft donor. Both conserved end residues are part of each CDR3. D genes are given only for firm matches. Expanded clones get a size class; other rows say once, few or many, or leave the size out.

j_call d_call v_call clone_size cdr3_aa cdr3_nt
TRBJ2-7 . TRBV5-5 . CASSYPDRIFYEQYF TGTGCCAGCAGCTACCCGGACAGAATTTTCTACGAGCAGTACTTC
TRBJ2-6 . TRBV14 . CASSQFNGRAGANVLTF TGTGCCAGCAGCCAATTCAACGGGAGAGCTGGGGCCAACGTCCTGACTTTC
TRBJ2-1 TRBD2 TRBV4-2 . CASSQTYIGLAGSYNEQFF TGTGCCAGCAGCCAAACTTATATTGGACTAGCGGGCTCCTACAATGAGCAGTTCTTC
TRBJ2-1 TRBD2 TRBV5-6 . CASSLPGGQNEQFF TGTGCCAGCAGCTTGCCGGGGGGGCAGAATGAGCAGTTCTTC
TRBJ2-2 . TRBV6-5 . CASSYLTGNTGELFF TGTGCCAGCAGTTACTTAACAGGGAACACCGGGGAGCTGTTTTTT
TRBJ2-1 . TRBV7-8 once CASSPGSGEQFF TGTGCCAGCAGCCCAGGGTCGGGTGAGCAGTTCTTC
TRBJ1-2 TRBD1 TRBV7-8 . CASSTGGGTYGYTF TGTGCCAGCAGCACGGGAGGGGGCACCTATGGCTACACCTTC
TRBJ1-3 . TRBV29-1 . CSAVAGLNTIYF TGCAGCGCTGTAGCGGGTTTAAACACCATATATTTT
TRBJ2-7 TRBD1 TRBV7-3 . CASSLDTLSRDRRSYEQYF TGTGCCAGCAGCTTAGACACCCTGAGTCGGGACAGGCGCTCCTACGAGCAGTACTTC
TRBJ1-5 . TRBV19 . CASSTTIDQPQHF TGTGCCAGTAGTACGACTATCGATCAGCCCCAGCATTTT
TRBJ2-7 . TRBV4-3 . CASSPGARANEQYF TGCGCCAGCAGCCCCGGTGCGAGGGCCAACGAGCAGTACTTC
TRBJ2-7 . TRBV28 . CASRFLTGEAYEQYF TGTGCCAGCAGATTCTTAACGGGGGAGGCCTACGAGCAGTACTTC
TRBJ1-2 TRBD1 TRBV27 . CASSRDRGSVGYGYTF TGTGCCAGCAGTAGGGACAGGGGCAGCGTTGGCTATGGCTACACCTTC
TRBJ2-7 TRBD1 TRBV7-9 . CASSPTGSNEQYF TGTGCCAGCAGCCCGACAGGGTCTAACGAGCAGTACTTC
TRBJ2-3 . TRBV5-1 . CASSLAGYEGIRRSTDTQYF TGCGCCAGCAGCTTGGCCGGGTATGAGGGAATAAGAAGAAGCACAGATACGCAGTATTTT
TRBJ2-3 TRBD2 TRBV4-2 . CASRGLGTSGSTDTQYF TGTGCCAGCAGGGGGTTAGGGACTAGCGGAAGCACAGATACGCAGTATTTT
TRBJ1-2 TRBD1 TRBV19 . CASTIAPSLRDSFYGYTF TGTGCCAGTACCATAGCCCCCTCTCTCCGGGACAGCTTTTATGGCTACACCTTC
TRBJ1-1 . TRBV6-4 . CASSAHIGGGTEAFF TGTGCCAGCAGTGCCCATATTGGCGGCGGAACTGAAGCTTTCTTT
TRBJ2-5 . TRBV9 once CASSDLGGTQYF TGTGCCAGCAGCGATCTCGGGGGGACCCAGTACTTC
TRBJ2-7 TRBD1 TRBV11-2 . CASSNPGQEIYEQYF TGTGCCAGCAGCAATCCGGGACAGGAGATCTACGAGCAGTACTTC
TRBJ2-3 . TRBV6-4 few CASSLRGSTDTQYF TGTGCCAGCAGCCTCCGGGGAAGCACAGATACGCAGTATTTT
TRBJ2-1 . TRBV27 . CASSFAQSPYNEQFF TGTGCCAGCAGTTTCGCCCAGTCTCCCTACAATGAGCAGTTCTTC
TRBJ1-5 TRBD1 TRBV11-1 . CASSSTGPGNQPQHF TGTGCCAGCAGTTCGACAGGGCCCGGCAATCAGCCCCAGCATTTT
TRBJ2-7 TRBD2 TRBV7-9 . CASRENSGRASYEQYF TGTGCCAGCAGAGAGAATAGCGGGAGGGCCTCCTACGAGCAGTACTTC
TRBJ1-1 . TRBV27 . CASSSKNSPREFMNTEAFF TGTGCCAGCAGTTCCAAAAATTCACCGCGTGAGTTCATGAACACTGAAGCTTTCTTT
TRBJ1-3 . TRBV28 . CASSLGQMASGNTIYF TGTGCCAGCAGTTTAGGGCAGATGGCGTCTGGAAACACCATATATTTT